This T cell receptor (beta chain) emerged from a study of response to subunit inactivated influenza vaccine (dated by TCRdb to 2016 to 2019). Study-level background: The study used deep quantitative T cell receptor repertoire profiling to track responses to a trivalent subunit inactivated influenza vaccine. General findings and caveats noted by the study authors: It was suggested by the authors that each seasonal influenza vaccination may recruit only a limited number of new T cells.

As for this clonotype: Its antigen is currently not known. One end of the junction varies from germline; a read error may be responsible.

Receptor amplification or capture employed RT-PCR. Sequenced using an Illumina HiSeq 2500. TCRdb redid the processing of the public reads, applying fastp at Q25 and MiXCR, and retained in-frame beta chains. One record per CDR3 amino acid sequence lists the most common genes and DNA. For this sample the table gives a few hundred thousand distinct CDR3 sequences, of which approximately 7.8% were detected only once. Roughly 14% of the sample goes to the ten largest clones. The CDR3 numbers 12 residues from cysteine through phenylalanine. The read is trimmed to its CDR3 DNA, 36 bases read in frame from base 1. The germline V gene yields SGHRS for CDR1 and YFSETQ for CDR2.

The clonotype was recovered from a man between 50 and 70 years old who received an inactivated influenza vaccine. Donor details come from another sample of the same person, matched by shared clones. The sample consisted of PBMCs from blood, taken about 23 months after vaccination. The chain is assembled from TRBV5-1 and TRBJ1-2; no D gene can be assigned with confidence. CDR3 protein: CASSPDKDGYTF. The DNA sequence is TGCGCCAGCAGCCCTGACAAAGATGGGTACACCTTC.